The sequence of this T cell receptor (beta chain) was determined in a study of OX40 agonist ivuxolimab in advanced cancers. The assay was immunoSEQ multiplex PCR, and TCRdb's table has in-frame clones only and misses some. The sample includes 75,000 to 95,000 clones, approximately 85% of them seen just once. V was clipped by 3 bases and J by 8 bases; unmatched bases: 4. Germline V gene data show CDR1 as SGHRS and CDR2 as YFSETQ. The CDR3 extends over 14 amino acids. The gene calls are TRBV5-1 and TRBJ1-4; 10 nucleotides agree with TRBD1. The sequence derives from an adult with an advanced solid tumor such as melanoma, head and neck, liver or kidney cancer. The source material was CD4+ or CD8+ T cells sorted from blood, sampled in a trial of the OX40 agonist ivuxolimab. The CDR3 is CASSYGQGEEKLFF. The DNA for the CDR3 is TGCGCCAGCAGCTACGGACAGGGGGAAGAAAAACTGTTTTTT. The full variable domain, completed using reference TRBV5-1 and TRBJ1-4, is KAGVTQTPRYLIKTRGQQVTLSCSPISGHRSVSWYQQTPGQGLQFLFEYFSETQRNKGNFPGRFSGRQFSNSRSEMNVSTLELGDSALYLCASSYGQGEEKLFFGSGTQLSVL.